Ten or more counts support the clone carrying this TCR beta chain. The antigen remains unidentified. This CDR3 has 14 amino acids. Germline V gene data show CDR1 as SGHRS and CDR2 as YFSETQ. Trimming stripped 4 bases from V and 0 bases from J, with 11 bases between. One entry per CDR3 protein, called by TCRdb with MiXCR from the reads. Of 700,000 to 850,000 distinct CDR3 sequences listed, approximately 32% are singletons. The sample originates from a study of T cell repertoires in cytomegalovirus infection. Study-wide background: Based on public TCR beta signatures, there were indications of CMV infection and of a matching HLA type.

The TCR was taken from a human donor in good health (CMV status not recorded). Some clones in this sample may be carry-over from other donors' samples. The chain uses TRBV5-1 and TRBJ2-7; D gene ambiguous. This specimen consisted of cultured CD8+ T cells from PBMCs, obtained from culture after CMV antigen stimulation. The CDR3, as DNA: TGCGCCAGCAGCCGAAGGTGGAGCTCCTACGAGCAGTACGTC. It codes for CASSRRWSSYEQYV.